The clone carrying this T cell receptor beta chain was seen at least ten times. The data were obtained in a study of T cells in Graves' hyperthyroidism and ophthalmopathy. The CDR3 runs 15 residues. CDR1 MDHEN and CDR2 SYDVKM come from the germline V gene. The germline V and J ends were trimmed by 7 bases and 0 bases, with 16 bases remaining between them. RNA transcripts gave rise to amplified TCR beta CDR3 regions. HTBI primers drove first-round RT-PCR of the TCR CDR3. TCRdb passed the multiplex PCR reads through MiXCR, listing each CDR3 protein once. The repertoire consists of about 500,000 distinct CDR3 sequences, with 17% occurring once and the leading ten covering roughly 18%. Those patients with uncontrolled infection, other autoimmune disease, pregnancy or lactation were excluded. The diagnoses drew upon clinical symptoms, serum thyroxine and TRAb, thyroid ultrasound and orbital computed tomography. PBMCs were collected from a roughly 9.7 ml volume of fresh peripheral blood.

The J gene is TRBJ2-7, the V gene TRBV28; perhaps TRBD1 as D (6 bases). This receptor was obtained from a young woman with Graves' ophthalmopathy. What was sequenced was blood. Written as DNA, the CDR3 is TGTGCCAGCAATCCGGGACACCTCAACTCCTACGAGCAGTACTTC. Protein: CASNPGHLNSYEQYF.